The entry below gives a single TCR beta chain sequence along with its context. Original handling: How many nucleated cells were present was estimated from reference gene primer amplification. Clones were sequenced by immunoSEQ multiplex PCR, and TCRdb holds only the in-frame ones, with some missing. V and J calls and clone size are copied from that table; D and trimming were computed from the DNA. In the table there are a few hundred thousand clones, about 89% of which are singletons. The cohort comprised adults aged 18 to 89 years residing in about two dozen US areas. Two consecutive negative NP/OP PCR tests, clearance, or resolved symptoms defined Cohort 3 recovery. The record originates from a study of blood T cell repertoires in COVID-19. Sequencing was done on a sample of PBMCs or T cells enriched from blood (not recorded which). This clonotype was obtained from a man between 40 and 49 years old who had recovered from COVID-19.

The CDR3 loop is CASSHGTDGYFNTGELFF. The CDR3 nucleotides read TGTGCCAGCAGCCATGGGACAGACGGGTACTTTAACACCGGGGAGCTGTTTTTT. The rearrangement links TRBV5-4 to TRBJ2-2, with TRBD1 matching over 7 bases. The J segment lost 2 bases and the V segment lost 4 bases, leaving 14 bases of the junction unmatched. The CDR3 contains 18 residues. The germline gives CDR1 SGHNT, CDR2 YYREEE (reference sequence). The full variable domain, completed using reference TRBV5-4 and TRBJ2-2, is ETGVTQSPTHLIKTRGQQVTLRCSSQSGHNTVSWYQQALGQGPQFIFQYYREEENGRGNFPPRFSGLQFPNYSSELNVNALELDDSALYLCASSHGTDGYFNTGELFFGEGSRLTVL.